This T cell receptor (beta chain) was recovered during a study of blood T cell repertoires in COVID-19. This CDR3 region has 17 residues. Germline V gives CDR1 SEHNR, CDR2 FQNEAQ (reference sequence). Trimming cost V 1 base and J 0 bases; bases outside gene matches: 2. Generated by immunoSEQ multiplex PCR, the TCRdb table keeps only in-frame clones and is missing some. This sample has over 400,000 clones; over 75% occur once, and the top ten carry approximately 3.4%. Sequenced input: peripheral blood. The clonotype comes from a human donor in a cohort sampled during active COVID-19. The J gene is TRBJ2-6, the V gene TRBV7-9, with 8 bases that match TRBD1. The CDR3 region is CASSLGTGHSGANVLTF. The CDR3 DNA reads as TGTGCCAGCAGCTTAGGGACAGGGCACTCTGGGGCCAACGTCCTGACTTTC.